The entry that follows covers one T cell receptor (beta chain) sequence. The sample belongs to a study of blood T cell repertoires in COVID-19. Background on the study: Some COVID-19 samples were acute and others convalescent; all came from the United States, Italy and Spain. T cells, B-cell-depleted T cells, or PBMCs provided the cDNA or gDNA that served as material.

This CDR3 spans 17 amino acids. Here immunoSEQ multiplex PCR was the method, and the copy in TCRdb shows in-frame clones only, minus some. The sample yields around 140,000 clones, less than 90% seen once. The sample consisted of peripheral blood. V and J are TRBV21-1 and TRBJ1-5; the table's D call of TRBD1 was not tested on the DNA. TRBV21-1 is an annotated pseudogene. This clonotype was obtained from a man aged 60-69 years with acute or convalescent COVID-19. Here the CDR3 reads CASSKARQGVGNQPQHF. CDR3 in DNA: TGTGCCAGCAGCAAAGCGAGGCAGGGCGTCGGCAATCAGCCCCAGCATTTT.